The clone carrying this T cell receptor (beta chain) has only a few counts. The sample is drawn from a study of Graves' ophthalmopathy and Graves' hyperthyroidism. Study-level information: The collection of peripheral blood took place at initial diagnosis, before any treatment.

V was shortened by 6 bases and J by 3 bases, with 11 bases between the two germline ends. Germline CDR1 and CDR2: LNHDA and SQIVND (reference sequence). This CDR3 region has 13 residues. Investigators amplified TCR beta CDR3 regions from RNA transcripts. Investigators did first-round RT-PCR with HTBI primers, then second-round multiplex PCR. TCRdb re-analysed the multiplex PCR reads in MiXCR, keeping a single row per CDR3 protein. There are approximately 210,000 distinct CDR3 sequences in the sample; around 30% occur only once, and 9.1% lies in the top ten. The sequenced sample consisted of peripheral blood. The V call is TRBV19, the J call TRBJ1-2, with D uncertain. This clonotype was obtained from a man aged 50-59 years with Graves' ophthalmopathy. CDR3 sequence: CASRKDGYYGYTF. The CDR3, as DNA: TGTGCCAGTAGAAAAGACGGATACTATGGCTACACCTTC.